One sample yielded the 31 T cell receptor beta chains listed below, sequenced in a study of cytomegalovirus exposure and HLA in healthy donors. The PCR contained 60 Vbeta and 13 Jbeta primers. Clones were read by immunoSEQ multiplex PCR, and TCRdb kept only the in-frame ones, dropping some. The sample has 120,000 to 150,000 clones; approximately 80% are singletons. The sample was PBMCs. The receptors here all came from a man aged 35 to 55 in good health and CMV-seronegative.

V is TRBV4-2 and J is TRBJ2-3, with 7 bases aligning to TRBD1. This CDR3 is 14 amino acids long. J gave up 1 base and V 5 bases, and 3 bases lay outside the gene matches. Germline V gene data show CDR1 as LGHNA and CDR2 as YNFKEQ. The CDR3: CASSGTVGTDTQYF. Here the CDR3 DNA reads TGTGCCAGCAGCGGGACAGTCGGCACAGATACGCAGTATTTT.

The chain's CDR3 is CSANRGLNQETQYF. The CDR3 DNA is TGCAGCGCAAACAGGGGGCTTAACCAAGAGACCCAGTACTTC. The rearrangement uses TRBV29-1 and TRBJ2-5; 9 nucleotides align to TRBD1. J lost 0 bases, V lost 7 bases, and 6 bases had no gene match. The CDR3 is 14 residues long. Germline V gives CDR1 SQVTM, CDR2 ANQGSEA.

The CDR3 region has the DNA TGCGCCAGCGGGCGGCCAGCGGGGTCCGGGGAGCAGTACTTC. As protein: CASGRPAGSGEQYF. The chain uses TRBV4-1 and TRBJ2-7; 7 bases line up with TRBD2. The CDR3 is made up of 14 amino acids. With V trimmed by 8 bases and J by 7 bases, 14 bases remained unmatched. Germline V CDR1 and CDR2: MGHRA, YSYEKL.

The CDR3 protein is CASSEGGLAGVDEQYF. As DNA, the CDR3 is TGCGCCAGCAGCGAGGGGGGACTAGCGGGAGTGGACGAGCAGTACTTC. The chain has TRBV5-1 and TRBJ2-5; 14 bases are a match to TRBD2. TRBJ2-7 matches the DNA end more closely, so the J call is doubtful. The germline gives CDR1 SGHRS, CDR2 YFSETQ. The CDR3 loop spans 16 amino acids.

In nucleotides, the CDR3 is TGTGCCAGCAGTCGAGGGACAGGGAACAATCAGCCCCAGCATTTT. It is translated as CASSRGTGNNQPQHF. The chain recombines TRBV6-5 with TRBJ1-5; 9 bases are shared with TRBD1. Germline lookup yields CDR1 MNHEY and CDR2 SVGAGI. The trim removed 5 bases at V and 3 bases at J, leaving 5 bases unmatched. This CDR3 contains 15 residues.

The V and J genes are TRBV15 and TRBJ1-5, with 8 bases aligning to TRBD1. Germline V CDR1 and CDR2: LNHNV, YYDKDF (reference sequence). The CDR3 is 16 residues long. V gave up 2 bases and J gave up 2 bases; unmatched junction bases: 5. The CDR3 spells CATSRPQGQGNQPQHF. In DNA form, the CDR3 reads TGTGCCACCAGCAGACCCCAGGGACAGGGCAATCAGCCCCAGCATTTT.

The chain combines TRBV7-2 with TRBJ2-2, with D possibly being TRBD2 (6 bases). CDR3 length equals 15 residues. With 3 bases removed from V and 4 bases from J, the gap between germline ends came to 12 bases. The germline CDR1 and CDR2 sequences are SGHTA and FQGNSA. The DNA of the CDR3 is TGTGCCAGCAGCTTGGAGCGGGCGGGCACCGGGGAGCTGTTTTTT. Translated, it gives CASSLERAGTGELFF.

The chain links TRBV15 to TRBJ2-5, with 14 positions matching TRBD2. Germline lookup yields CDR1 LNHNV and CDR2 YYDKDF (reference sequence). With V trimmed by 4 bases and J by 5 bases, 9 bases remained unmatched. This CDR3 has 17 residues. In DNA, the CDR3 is TGTGCCACCAGCACACGACAGGGGACTAGCGGGAGTGAGACCCAGTACTTC. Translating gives CATSTRQGTSGSETQYF.

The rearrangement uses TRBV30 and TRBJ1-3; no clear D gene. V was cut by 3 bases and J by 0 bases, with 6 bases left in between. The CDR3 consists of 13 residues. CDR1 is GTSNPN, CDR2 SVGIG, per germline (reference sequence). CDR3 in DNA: TGTGCCTGGAGCGTTAACTCTGGAAACACCATATATTTT. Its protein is CAWSVNSGNTIYF.

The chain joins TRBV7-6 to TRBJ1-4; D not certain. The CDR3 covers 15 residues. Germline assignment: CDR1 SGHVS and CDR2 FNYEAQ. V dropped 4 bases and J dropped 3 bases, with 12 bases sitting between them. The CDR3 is CASSSSYRPNEKLFF. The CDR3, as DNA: TGTGCCAGCAGCTCCTCATACAGACCTAATGAAAAACTGTTTTTT.

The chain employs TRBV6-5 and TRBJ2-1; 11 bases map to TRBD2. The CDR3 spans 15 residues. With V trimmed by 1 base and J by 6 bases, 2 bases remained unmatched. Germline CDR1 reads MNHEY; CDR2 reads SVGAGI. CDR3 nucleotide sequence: TGTGCCAGCAGTTACTTTAGCGGGAGGGGCAATGAGCAGTTCTTC. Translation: CASSYFSGRGNEQFF.

In nucleotides, the CDR3 is TGTGCCAGCAGCTTAGACACCGGGACAGGGGGCTACGAGCAGTACTTC. This gives the protein CASSLDTGTGGYEQYF. This chain joins TRBV11-2 and TRBJ2-7, with 11 bases aligning to TRBD1. Germline V gives CDR1 SGHAT, CDR2 FQNNGV. The CDR3 totals 16 residues. Trimming cost V 0 bases and J 3 bases; bases outside gene matches: 4.

In DNA, the CDR3 is TGCGCCAGCAGCCAAGAGGGGGACAGCCGCTCCTACGAGCAGTACTTC. This sequence encodes CASSQEGDSRSYEQYF. The chain couples TRBV4-1 to TRBJ2-7; 7 bases line up with TRBD1. Germline V gives CDR1 MGHRA, CDR2 YSYEKL. The CDR3 runs 16 residues. The V segment lost 0 bases and the J segment 0 bases; nucleotides outside the gene matches: 5.

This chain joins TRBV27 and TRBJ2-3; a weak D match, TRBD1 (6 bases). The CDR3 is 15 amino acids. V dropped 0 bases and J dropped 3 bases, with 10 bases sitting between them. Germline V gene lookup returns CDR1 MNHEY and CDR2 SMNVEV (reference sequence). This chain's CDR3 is CASSLSATGTDTQYF. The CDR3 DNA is TGTGCCAGCAGTTTATCCGCGACAGGAACAGATACGCAGTATTTT.

The CDR3 loop is CASSSFGTGINEQFF. In DNA form, the CDR3 reads TGTGCCAGCAGCTCTTTCGGGACAGGGATCAATGAGCAGTTCTTC. The chain recombines TRBV7-3 with TRBJ2-1; 9 nucleotides line up with TRBD1. In germline, CDR1 is SGHTA, CDR2 FQGTGA. J gave up 6 bases and V 4 bases, and 7 bases lay outside the gene matches. The CDR3 sequence is 15 residues long.

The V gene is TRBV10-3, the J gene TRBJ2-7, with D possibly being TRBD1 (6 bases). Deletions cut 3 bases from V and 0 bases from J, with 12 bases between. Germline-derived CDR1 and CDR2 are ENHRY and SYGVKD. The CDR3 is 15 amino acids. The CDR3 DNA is TGTGCCATCAGTGAATTTCAGGGGAGCTCCTACGAGCAGTACTTC. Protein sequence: CAISEFQGSSYEQYF.

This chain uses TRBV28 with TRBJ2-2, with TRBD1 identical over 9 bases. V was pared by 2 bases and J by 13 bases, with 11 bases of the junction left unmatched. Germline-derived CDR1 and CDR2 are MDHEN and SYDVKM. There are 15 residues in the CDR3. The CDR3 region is CASSLPGQGARGLFF. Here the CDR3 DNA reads TGTGCCAGCAGTTTACCGGGACAGGGAGCTCGGGGGCTGTTTTTT.

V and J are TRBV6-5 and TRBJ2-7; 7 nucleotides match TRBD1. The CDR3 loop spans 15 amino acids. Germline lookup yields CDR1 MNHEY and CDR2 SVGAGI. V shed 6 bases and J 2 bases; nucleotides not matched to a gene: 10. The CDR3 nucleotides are TGTGCCAGCAGCCCCCGCGCAGGGGGAGCCTACGAGCAGTACTTC. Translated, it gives CASSPRAGGAYEQYF.

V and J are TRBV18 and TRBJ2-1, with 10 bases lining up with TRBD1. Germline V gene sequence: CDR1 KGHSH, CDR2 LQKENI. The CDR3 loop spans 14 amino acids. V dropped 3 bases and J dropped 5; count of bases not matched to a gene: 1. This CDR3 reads CASSPGTGDNEQFF. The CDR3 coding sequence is TGTGCCAGCTCACCCGGGACAGGGGACAATGAGCAGTTCTTC. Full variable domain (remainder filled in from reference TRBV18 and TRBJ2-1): NAGVMQNPRHLVRRRGQEARLRCSPMKGHSHVYWYRQLPEEGLKFMVYLQKENIIDESGMPKERFSAEFPKEGPSILRIQQVVRGDSAAYFCASSPGTGDNEQFFGPGTRLTVL.

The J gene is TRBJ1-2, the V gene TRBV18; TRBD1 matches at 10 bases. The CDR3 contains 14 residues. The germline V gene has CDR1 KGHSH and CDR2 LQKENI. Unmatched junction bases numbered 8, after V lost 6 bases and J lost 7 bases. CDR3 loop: CASSPGTGDLGYTF. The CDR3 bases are TGTGCCAGCTCCCCCGGGACAGGGGATCTTGGCTACACCTTC.

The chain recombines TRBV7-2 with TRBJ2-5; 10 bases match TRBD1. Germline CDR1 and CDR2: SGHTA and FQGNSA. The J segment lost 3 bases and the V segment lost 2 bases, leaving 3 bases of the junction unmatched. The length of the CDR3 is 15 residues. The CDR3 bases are TGTGCCAGCAGCTTATCCGGGACAGGGGAAGAGACCCAGTACTTC. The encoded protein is CASSLSGTGEETQYF.

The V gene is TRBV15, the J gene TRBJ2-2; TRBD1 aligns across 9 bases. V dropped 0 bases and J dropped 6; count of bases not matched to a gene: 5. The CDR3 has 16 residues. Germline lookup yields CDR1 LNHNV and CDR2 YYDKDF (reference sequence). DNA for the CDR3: TGTGCCACCAGCAGAGAACGACAGGGGGGGGCCGGGGAGCTGTTTTTT. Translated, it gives CATSRERQGGAGELFF.

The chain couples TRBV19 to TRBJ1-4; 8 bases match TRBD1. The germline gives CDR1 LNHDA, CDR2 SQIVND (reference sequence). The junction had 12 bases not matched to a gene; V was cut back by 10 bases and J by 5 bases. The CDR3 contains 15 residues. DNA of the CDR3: TGTGCCACCCGGGACAGGAGCCAAGCGAATGAAAAACTGTTTTTT. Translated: CATRDRSQANEKLFF.

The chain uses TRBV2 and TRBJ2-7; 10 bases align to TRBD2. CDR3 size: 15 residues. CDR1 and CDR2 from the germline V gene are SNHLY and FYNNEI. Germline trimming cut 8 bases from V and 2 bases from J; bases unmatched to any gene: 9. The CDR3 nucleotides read TGTGCCAGCGTGCCGTCTAGCGGGGGTGCCTACGAGCAGTACTTC. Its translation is CASVPSSGGAYEQYF.

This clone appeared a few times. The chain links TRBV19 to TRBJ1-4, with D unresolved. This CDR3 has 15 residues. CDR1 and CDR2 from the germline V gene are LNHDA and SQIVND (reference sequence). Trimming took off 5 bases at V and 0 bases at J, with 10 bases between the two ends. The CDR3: CASSPDGATNEKLFF. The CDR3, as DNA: TGTGCCAGTAGTCCTGACGGGGCAACTAATGAAAAACTGTTTTTT.

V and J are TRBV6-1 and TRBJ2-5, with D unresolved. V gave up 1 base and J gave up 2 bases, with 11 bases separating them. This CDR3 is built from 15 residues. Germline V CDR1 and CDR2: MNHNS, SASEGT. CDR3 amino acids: CASSEGAEKQETQYF. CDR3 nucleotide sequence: TGTGCCAGCAGTGAAGGGGCAGAGAAACAAGAGACCCAGTACTTC.

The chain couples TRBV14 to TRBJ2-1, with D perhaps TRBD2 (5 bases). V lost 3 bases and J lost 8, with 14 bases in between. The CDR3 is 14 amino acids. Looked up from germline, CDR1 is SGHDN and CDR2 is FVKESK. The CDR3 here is CASSHSPSGYEQFF. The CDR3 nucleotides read TGTGCCAGCAGCCATTCGCCCTCGGGGTATGAGCAGTTCTTC. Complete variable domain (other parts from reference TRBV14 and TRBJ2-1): EAGVTQFPSHSVIEKGQTVTLRCDPISGHDNLYWYRRVMGKEIKFLLHFVKESKQDESGMPNNRFLAERTGGTYSTLKVQPAELEDSGVYFCASSHSPSGYEQFFGPGTRLTVL.

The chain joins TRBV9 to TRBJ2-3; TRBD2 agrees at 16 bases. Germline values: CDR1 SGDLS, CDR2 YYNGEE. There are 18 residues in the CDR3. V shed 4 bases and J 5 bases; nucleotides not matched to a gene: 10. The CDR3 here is CASSPTGTSGGARDTQYF. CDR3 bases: TGTGCCAGCAGCCCAACCGGGACTAGCGGGGGGGCCAGAGATACGCAGTATTTT.

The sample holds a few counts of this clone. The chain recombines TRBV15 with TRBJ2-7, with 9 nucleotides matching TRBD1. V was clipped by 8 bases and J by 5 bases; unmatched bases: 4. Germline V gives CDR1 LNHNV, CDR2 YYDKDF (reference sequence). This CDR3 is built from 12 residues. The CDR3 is CATGTGFHEQYF. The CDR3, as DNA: TGTGCCACCGGGACAGGGTTCCACGAGCAGTACTTC.

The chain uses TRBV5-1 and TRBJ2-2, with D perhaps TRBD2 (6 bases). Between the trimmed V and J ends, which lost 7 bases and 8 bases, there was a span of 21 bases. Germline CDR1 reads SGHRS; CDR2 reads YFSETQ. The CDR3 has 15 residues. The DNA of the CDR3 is TGCGCCAGCCTTTCTGTGCCGGGGGAGGCGGGGGAGCTGTTTTTT. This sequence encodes CASLSVPGEAGELFF. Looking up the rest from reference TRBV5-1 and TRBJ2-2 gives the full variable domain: KAGVTQTPRYLIKTRGQQVTLSCSPISGHRSVSWYQQTPGQGLQFLFEYFSETQRNKGNFPGRFSGRQFSNSRSEMNVSTLELGDSALYLCASLSVPGEAGELFFGEGSRLTVL.

In nucleotides, the CDR3 is TGTGCCAGCAGCCTCCTATCTGGGGCCAACGTCCTGACTTTC. It translates to CASSLLSGANVLTF. V gene TRBV5-4 combines with J gene TRBJ2-6; D gene ambiguous. The CDR3 runs 14 residues. Trimming cost V 4 bases and J 1 base, with 6 bases left between them. The germline gives CDR1 SGHNT, CDR2 YYREEE (reference sequence).